The next 29 T cell receptor beta chains were all read from a single sample in a study of T cells after yellow fever vaccination. TCRdb independently ran MiXCR on the 5' RACE reads; one entry per CDR3 protein. Here the sample spans roughly 330,000 distinct CDR3 sequences, about 4% being singletons. This material consisted of PBMCs, taken 5 days after the yellow fever booster vaccination. Source of these receptors: a man between 18 and 35 years old who received the YFV17D yellow fever vaccine.

This clonotype turned up a few times. The chain has TRBV4-3 and TRBJ2-5; weak D call: TRBD1 (6 bases). V dropped 1 base and J dropped 6 bases, with 9 bases sitting between them. Germline CDR1 LGHNA, CDR2 YSLEER. The CDR3 sequence is 13 residues long. The CDR3 DNA reads TGCGCCAGCAGCCAAGTTGGGGGCAAGACCCAGTACTTC. Its protein product is CASSQVGGKTQYF.

This clonotype was seen at least ten times. V is TRBV5-1 and J is TRBJ2-1; 11 positions agree with TRBD2. The germline V gene has CDR1 SGHRS and CDR2 YFSETQ. The trim removed 3 bases at V and 7 bases at J, leaving 6 bases unmatched. The CDR3 spans 15 residues. The CDR3 nucleotides read TGCGCCAGCAGCTCGGGACTAGCGGTTGGGAATGAGCAGTTCTTC. It encodes CASSSGLAVGNEQFF.

The chain links TRBV24-1 to TRBJ1-5; no clear D. Trimming cost V 5 bases and J 1 base, with 5 bases left between them. This CDR3 comprises 13 residues. Germline loops: CDR1 KGHDR, CDR2 SFDVKD. CDR3 in amino acids: CATSGGSNQPQHF. Here the CDR3 DNA reads TGTGCCACCAGTGGGGGAAGCAATCAGCCCCAGCATTTT.

At least ten counts were recorded for this clonotype. The rearrangement links TRBV7-3 to TRBJ1-4; D uncertain. V was trimmed by 3 bases and J by 7 bases, leaving 9 bases between them. Germline CDR1 SGHTA, CDR2 FQGTGA. This CDR3 region has 13 residues. The CDR3 here is CASSFAFGEKLFF. CDR3 nucleotide sequence: TGTGCCAGCAGCTTTGCCTTCGGTGAAAAACTGTTTTTT.

This clonotype was seen a few times. The chain links TRBV6-5 to TRBJ1-2, with a weak D call TRBD1 (6 bases). CDR1 is MNHEY and CDR2 is SVGAGI in the germline V gene. Deletions cut 6 bases from V and 4 bases from J, with 15 bases between. This CDR3 contains 14 residues. The DNA for the CDR3 is TGTGCCAGCAGAACAGGGAGCAGAGGCTATGGCTACACCTTC. This sequence encodes CASRTGSRGYGYTF.

V usage is TRBV9 and J usage is TRBJ2-5; D tentatively fits TRBD1 or TRBD2 (5 bases each). V gave up 0 bases and J gave up 5 bases, with 14 bases separating them. CDR3 length: 15 residues. Germline values: CDR1 SGDLS, CDR2 YYNGEE. CDR3 amino acids: CASSVARGREETQYF. CDR3 bases: TGTGCCAGCAGCGTAGCTAGGGGCAGGGAGGAGACCCAGTACTTC.

The rearrangement joins TRBV4-1 to TRBJ1-1; unclear D gene. CDR1 MGHRA and CDR2 YSYEKL come from the germline V gene. Trimming left V 4 bases short and J 5 bases short, with 11 bases between. The CDR3 runs to 13 residues. The CDR3 loop is CASSPAIKTEAFF. DNA of the CDR3: TGCGCCAGCAGCCCCGCTATAAAGACTGAAGCTTTCTTT.

This clonotype was detected only a few times. V and J are TRBV20-1 and TRBJ2-1, with D unresolved. Germline lookup yields CDR1 DFQATT and CDR2 SNEGSKA (reference sequence). This CDR3 has 12 amino acids. The CDR3 DNA sequence: TGCAGGGTAGTAGTTGGAAACAATGAGCAGTTCTTC. Amino acid sequence: CRVVVGNNEQFF.

There are a few counts of this clonotype. The V gene is TRBV28, the J gene TRBJ1-5; D might be TRBD1 (6 bases). The CDR3 covers 15 residues. CDR1 and CDR2 from the germline V gene are MDHEN and SYDVKM. With 8 bases removed from V and 0 bases from J, the gap between germline ends came to 14 bases. The CDR3 protein is CASQTGDYSNQPQHF. For the CDR3, the DNA is TGTGCCAGCCAGACAGGAGACTATAGCAATCAGCCCCAGCATTTT.

V and J are TRBV10-3 and TRBJ1-2; TRBD1 might be the D (5 bases). V was trimmed by 4 bases and J by 7 bases, leaving 10 bases between them. Germline loops: CDR1 ENHRY, CDR2 SYGVKD. This CDR3 contains 12 residues. The CDR3 protein is CAISASGSGYTF. The CDR3 DNA sequence: TGTGCCATCAGTGCCTCAGGGAGTGGCTACACCTTC.

This clonotype was found a few times. The chain has TRBV7-9 and TRBJ2-3; the D is unclear. V dropped 1 base and J dropped 0 bases, with 8 bases sitting between them. The CDR3 covers 15 residues. Germline assignment: CDR1 SEHNR and CDR2 FQNEAQ (reference sequence). CDR3: CASSLVGISTDTQYF. The CDR3 nucleotides are TGTGCCAGCAGCTTAGTGGGGATCAGCACAGATACGCAGTATTTT.

This chain joins TRBV19 and TRBJ2-3, with a weak D call TRBD2 (5 bases). From germline, CDR1 is LNHDA and CDR2 SQIVND (reference sequence). CDR3 length equals 14 residues. V was cut by 11 bases and J by 0 bases, with 15 bases left in between. CDR3 in amino acids: CAVKRGLSTDTQYF. As DNA, the CDR3 is TGTGCCGTCAAACGCGGACTTAGCACAGATACGCAGTATTTT.

This chain uses TRBV29-1 with TRBJ2-7; D may be TRBD1 (6 bases). In germline, CDR1 is SQVTM, CDR2 ANQGSEA. This CDR3 is built from 11 residues. Trimming removed 4 bases at V and 5 bases at J, with 9 bases between. The CDR3 DNA reads TGCAGCGTTGGGGACACCGACGAGCAGTACGTC. Translated: CSVGDTDEQYV.

The rearrangement joins TRBV28 to TRBJ2-1; 8 nucleotides align to TRBD1. This CDR3 is built from 14 residues. V was clipped by 11 bases and J by 7 bases; unmatched bases: 13. Germline V CDR1 and CDR2: MDHEN, SYDVKM. CDR3 in amino acids: CALTRTGRINEQFF. DNA for the CDR3: TGTGCCCTCACCCGGACAGGGAGAATAAATGAGCAGTTCTTC.

This clonotype showed up many times. The chain recombines TRBV6-5 with TRBJ2-7; no clear D. Trimming took off 2 bases at V and 2 bases at J, with 10 bases between the two ends. The germline V gene has CDR1 MNHEY and CDR2 SVGAGI. This CDR3 region has 14 residues. The CDR3 region has the DNA TGTGCCAGCAGTTACGCCGACGGCCCCTACGAGCAGTACGTC. This translates into CASSYADGPYEQYV.

This clonotype has a count of ten or more. The genes are TRBV7-9 and TRBJ1-4, with TRBD1 matching over 9 bases. CDR3 length equals 15 residues. J was trimmed by 4 bases and V by 4 bases; bases with no gene match: 4. The germline V gene encodes CDR1 SEHNR and CDR2 FQNEAQ (reference sequence). The CDR3 loop reads CASSSGQGNNEKLFF. The CDR3 bases are TGTGCCAGCAGCTCAGGACAGGGGAATAATGAAAAACTGTTTTTT.

This clonotype was picked up a small number of times. This chain joins TRBV5-5 and TRBJ2-7; TRBD2 aligns across 7 bases. The CDR3 totals 13 residues. Germline loops: CDR1 SGHKS, CDR2 YYEKEE (reference sequence). J gave up 3 bases and V 6 bases, and 6 bases lay outside the gene matches. DNA for the CDR3: TGTGCCAGCAACCTAGCGGTGGGCTACGAGCAGTACTTC. It codes for CASNLAVGYEQYF.

In its sample, this clonotype was seen a few times. The chain couples TRBV3-1 to TRBJ2-7; TRBD1 is a possible D gene (5 bases). The V gene lost 4 bases and the J gene lost 0 bases, with 13 bases spanning the gap. Germline V gene lookup returns CDR1 LGHDT and CDR2 YNNKEL (reference sequence). The CDR3 has 15 amino acids. This chain's CDR3 is CASSPVLTDSYEQYF. The CDR3 DNA is TGTGCCAGCAGCCCGGTTCTGACAGACTCCTACGAGCAGTACTTC.

The chain carries TRBV7-6 and TRBJ1-5, with 12 bases aligning to TRBD1. The V gene end was trimmed by 5 bases and the J gene end by 1 base; junction bases not matched to a gene: 6. Per germline, CDR1 SGHVS and CDR2 FNYEAQ. This CDR3 spans 17 amino acids. CDR3 protein: CASSAGTGGSSNQPQHF. In nucleotides, the CDR3 is TGTGCCAGCAGCGCAGGGACAGGGGGCTCGAGCAATCAGCCCCAGCATTTT.

The chain has TRBV5-5 and TRBJ1-1, with D unresolved. CDR3 size: 18 residues. Germline V gene sequence: CDR1 SGHKS, CDR2 YYEKEE (reference sequence). V lost 1 base to trimming and J lost 0 bases, with 19 bases between them. Here the CDR3 reads CASSLFWQENHLNTEAFF. CDR3 sequence (DNA): TGTGCCAGCAGCTTGTTCTGGCAGGAGAACCACTTGAACACTGAAGCTTTCTTT.

The gene calls are TRBV4-3 and TRBJ1-1; D is unresolved. V lost 0 bases and J lost 1, with 6 bases in between. The CDR3 length is 14 residues. Germline V gives CDR1 LGHNA, CDR2 YSLEER. CDR3 DNA: TGCGCCAGCAGCCAAGAAATGGGGAACACTGAAGCTTTCTTT. This sequence encodes CASSQEMGNTEAFF.

J is TRBJ1-5 and V is TRBV7-9; 9 bases match TRBD1. This CDR3 has 17 amino acids. Germline-derived CDR1 and CDR2 are SEHNR and FQNEAQ (reference sequence). V was pared by 1 base and J by 1 base, with 5 bases of the junction left unmatched. CDR3 residues: CASSLGTGGGSNQPQHF. For the CDR3, the DNA is TGTGCCAGCAGCTTAGGAACAGGGGGCGGGAGCAATCAGCCCCAGCATTTT.

The chain employs TRBV9 and TRBJ2-2; D is ambiguous. Per the germline V gene, CDR1 is SGDLS and CDR2 is YYNGEE. Trimming removed 1 base at V and 0 bases at J, with 13 bases between. CDR3 size: 17 residues. CDR3 bases: TGTGCCAGCAGCGTAAGGCGGACGGACGCGAACACCGGGGAGCTGTTTTTT. It codes for CASSVRRTDANTGELFF.

The gene calls are TRBV18 and TRBJ2-3; TRBD2 is a possible D gene (5 bases). The CDR3 extends over 14 amino acids. Trimming cost V 1 base and J 0 bases, with 5 bases left between them. Per germline, CDR1 KGHSH and CDR2 LQKENI. The CDR3 reads CASSPRESTDTQYF. For the CDR3, the DNA is TGTGCCAGCTCACCACGGGAGAGCACAGATACGCAGTATTTT.

In its sample, this clonotype was seen many times. The chain carries TRBV12-3 or TRBV12-4 and TRBJ1-1; D is unclear. V was shortened by 6 bases and J by 8 bases, with 13 bases between the two germline ends. The CDR3 spans 12 residues. The CDR3 protein is CASSLGPREAFF. CDR3 sequence (DNA): TGTGCCAGCAGCCTCGGACCGAGAGAAGCTTTCTTT.

This clonotype has just a few counts. The chain joins TRBV3-1 to TRBJ1-1; 7 nucleotides align to TRBD1. The CDR3 length is 14 residues. Per the germline V gene, CDR1 is LGHDT and CDR2 is YNNKEL (reference sequence). The V segment lost 0 bases and the J segment 10 bases; nucleotides outside the gene matches: 8. CDR3 in amino acids: CASSQDLRGQRAFF. The CDR3 DNA reads TGTGCCAGCAGCCAAGATCTTAGGGGACAGCGAGCTTTCTTT.

This clonotype was seen many times. This sequence joins TRBV7-2 and TRBJ1-5; D unresolved. This CDR3 contains 15 residues. Germline loops: CDR1 SGHTA, CDR2 FQGNSA. V gave up 1 base and J gave up 0 bases, with 7 bases separating them. The CDR3 loop reads CASSLVPNSNQPQHF. The CDR3 DNA is TGTGCCAGCAGCTTAGTACCGAATAGCAATCAGCCCCAGCATTTT. Based on the CDR3 plus reference TRBV7-2 and TRBJ1-5, the full variable domain is GAGVSQSPSNKVTEKGKDVELRCDPISGHTALYWYRQSLGQGLEFLIYFQGNSAPDKSGLPSDRFSAERTGGSVSTLTIQRTQQEDSAVYLCASSLVPNSNQPQHFGDGTRLSIL.

The chain employs TRBV4-2 and TRBJ1-4; 11 nucleotides align to TRBD1. Germline loops: CDR1 LGHNA, CDR2 YNFKEQ. Germline trimming cut 4 bases from V and 7 bases from J; bases unmatched to any gene: 8. This CDR3 region has 16 residues. CDR3 DNA sequence: TGTGCCAGCAGCCCTTCGGACAGGGGGCTAAGTGAAAAACTGTTTTTT. Its protein is CASSPSDRGLSEKLFF.

The rearrangement uses TRBV9 and TRBJ2-1, with D unresolved. Germline V CDR1 and CDR2: SGDLS, YYNGEE. V shed 2 bases and J shed 0 bases, with 6 bases lying between them. CDR3 size: 14 residues. CDR3 nucleotide sequence: TGTGCCAGCAGCGTCGTTGACTCCTACAATGAGCAGTTCTTC. Translating it yields CASSVVDSYNEQFF.